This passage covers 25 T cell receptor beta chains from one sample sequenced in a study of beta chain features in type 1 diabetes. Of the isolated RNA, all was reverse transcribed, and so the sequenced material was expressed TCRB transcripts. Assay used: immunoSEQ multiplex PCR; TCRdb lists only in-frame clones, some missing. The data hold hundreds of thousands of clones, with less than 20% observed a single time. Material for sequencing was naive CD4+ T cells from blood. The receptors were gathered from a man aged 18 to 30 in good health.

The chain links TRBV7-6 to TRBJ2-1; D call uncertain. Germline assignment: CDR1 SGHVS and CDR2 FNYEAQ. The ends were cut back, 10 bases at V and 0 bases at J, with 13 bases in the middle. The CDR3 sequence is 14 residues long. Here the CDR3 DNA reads TGTGCCACCAGTTCAAGCCCCTCCTACAATGAGCAGTTCTTC. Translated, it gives CATSSSPSYNEQFF.

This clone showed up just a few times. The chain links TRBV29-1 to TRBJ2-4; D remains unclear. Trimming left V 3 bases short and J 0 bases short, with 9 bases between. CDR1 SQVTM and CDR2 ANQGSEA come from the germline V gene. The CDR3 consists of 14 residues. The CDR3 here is CSVEMRLAKNIQYF. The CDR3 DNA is TGCAGCGTTGAGATGCGACTAGCCAAAAACATTCAGTACTTC.

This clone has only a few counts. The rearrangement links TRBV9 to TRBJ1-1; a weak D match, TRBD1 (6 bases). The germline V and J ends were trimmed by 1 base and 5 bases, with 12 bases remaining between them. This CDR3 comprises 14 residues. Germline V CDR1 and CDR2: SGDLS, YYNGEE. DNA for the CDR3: TGTGCCAGCAGCGTAAGCTTACAGGGAACTGAAGCTTTCTTT. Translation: CASSVSLQGTEAFF.

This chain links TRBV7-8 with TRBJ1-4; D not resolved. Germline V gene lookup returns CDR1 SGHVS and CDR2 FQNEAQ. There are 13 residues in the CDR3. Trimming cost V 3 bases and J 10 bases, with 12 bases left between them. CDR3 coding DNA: TGTGCCAGCAGCTTGAATATTTGGGGAAAACTGTTTTTT. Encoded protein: CASSLNIWGKLFF.

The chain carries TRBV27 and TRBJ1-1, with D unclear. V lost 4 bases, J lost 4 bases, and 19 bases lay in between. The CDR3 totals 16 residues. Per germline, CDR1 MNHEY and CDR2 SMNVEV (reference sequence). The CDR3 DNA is TGTGCCAGCAGTTCGAGGTTGCGCGATGAGTCCACTGAAGCTTTCTTT. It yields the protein CASSSRLRDESTEAFF.

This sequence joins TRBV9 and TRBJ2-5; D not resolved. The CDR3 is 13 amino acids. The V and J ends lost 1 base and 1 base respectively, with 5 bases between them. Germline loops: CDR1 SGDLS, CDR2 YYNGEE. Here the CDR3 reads CASSVSIQETQYF. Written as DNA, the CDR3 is TGTGCCAGCAGCGTATCCATCCAAGAGACCCAGTACTTC.

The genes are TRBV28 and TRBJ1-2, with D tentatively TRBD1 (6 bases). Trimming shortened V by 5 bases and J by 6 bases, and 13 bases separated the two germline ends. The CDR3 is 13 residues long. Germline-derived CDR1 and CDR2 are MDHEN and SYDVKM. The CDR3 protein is CASSPHDRHGYTF. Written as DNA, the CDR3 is TGTGCCAGCAGTCCACACGACAGGCATGGCTACACCTTC.

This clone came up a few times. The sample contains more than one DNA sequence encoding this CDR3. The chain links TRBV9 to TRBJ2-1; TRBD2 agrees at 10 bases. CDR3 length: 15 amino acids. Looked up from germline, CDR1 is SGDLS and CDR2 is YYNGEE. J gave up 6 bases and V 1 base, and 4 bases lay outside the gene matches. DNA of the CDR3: TGTGCCAGCAGCGTACGGCTAGCGGGAGTCAATGAGCAGTTCTTC. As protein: CASSVRLAGVNEQFF. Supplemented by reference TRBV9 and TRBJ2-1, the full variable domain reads DSGVTQTPKHLITATGQRVTLRCSPRSGDLSVYWYQQSLDQGLQFLIQYYNGEERAKGNILERFSAQQFPDLHSELNLSSLELGDSALYFCASSVRLAGVNEQFFGPGTRLTVL.

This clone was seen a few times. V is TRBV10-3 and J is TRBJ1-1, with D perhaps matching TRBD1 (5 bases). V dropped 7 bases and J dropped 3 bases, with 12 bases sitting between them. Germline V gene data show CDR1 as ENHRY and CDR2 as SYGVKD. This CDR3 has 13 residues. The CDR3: CAIKPREDTEAFF. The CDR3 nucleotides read TGTGCCATCAAGCCCAGGGAGGACACTGAAGCTTTCTTT.

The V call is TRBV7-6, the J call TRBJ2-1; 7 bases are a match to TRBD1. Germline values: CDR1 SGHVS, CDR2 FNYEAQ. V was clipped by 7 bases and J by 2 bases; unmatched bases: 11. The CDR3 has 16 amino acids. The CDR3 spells CASTLTGAVPYNEQFF. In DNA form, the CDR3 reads TGTGCCAGCACGTTAACAGGGGCCGTACCCTACAATGAGCAGTTCTTC.

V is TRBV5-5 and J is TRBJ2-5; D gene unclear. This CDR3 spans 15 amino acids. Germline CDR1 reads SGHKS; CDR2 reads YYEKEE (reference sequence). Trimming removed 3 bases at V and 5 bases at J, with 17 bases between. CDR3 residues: CASSSSTLGLETQYF. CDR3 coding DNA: TGTGCCAGCAGCTCGTCGACATTAGGGCTGGAGACCCAGTACTTC.

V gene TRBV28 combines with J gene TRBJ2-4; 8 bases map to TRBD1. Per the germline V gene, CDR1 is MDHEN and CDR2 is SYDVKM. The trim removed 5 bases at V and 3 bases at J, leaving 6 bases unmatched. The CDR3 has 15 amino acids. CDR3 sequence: CASSRTGTGKNIQYF. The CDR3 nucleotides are TGTGCCAGCAGTCGGACAGGGACGGGCAAAAACATTCAGTACTTC.

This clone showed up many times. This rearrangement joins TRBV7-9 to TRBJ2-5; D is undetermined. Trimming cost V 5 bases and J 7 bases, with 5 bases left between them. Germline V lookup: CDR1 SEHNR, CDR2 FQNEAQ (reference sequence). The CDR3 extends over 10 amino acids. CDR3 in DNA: TGTGCCAGCAGCGGGATGACCCAGTACTTC. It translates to CASSGMTQYF.

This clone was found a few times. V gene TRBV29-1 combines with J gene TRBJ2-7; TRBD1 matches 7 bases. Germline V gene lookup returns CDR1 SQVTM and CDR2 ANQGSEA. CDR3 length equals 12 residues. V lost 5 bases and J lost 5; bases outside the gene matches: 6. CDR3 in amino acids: CSVTGVLNEQYF. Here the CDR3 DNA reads TGCAGCGTTACAGGGGTACTCAACGAGCAGTACTTC.

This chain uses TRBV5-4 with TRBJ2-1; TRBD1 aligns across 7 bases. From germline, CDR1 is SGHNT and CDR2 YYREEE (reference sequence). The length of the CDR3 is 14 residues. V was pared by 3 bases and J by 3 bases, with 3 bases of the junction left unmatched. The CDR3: CASSWTGGYNEQFF. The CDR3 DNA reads TGTGCCAGCAGCTGGACAGGTGGCTACAATGAGCAGTTCTTC.

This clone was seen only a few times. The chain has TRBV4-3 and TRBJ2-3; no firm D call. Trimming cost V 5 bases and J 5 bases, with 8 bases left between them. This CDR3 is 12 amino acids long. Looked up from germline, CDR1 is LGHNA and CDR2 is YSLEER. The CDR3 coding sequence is TGCGCCAGCAGCTTTCCACTAGATACGCAGTATTTT. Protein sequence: CASSFPLDTQYF.

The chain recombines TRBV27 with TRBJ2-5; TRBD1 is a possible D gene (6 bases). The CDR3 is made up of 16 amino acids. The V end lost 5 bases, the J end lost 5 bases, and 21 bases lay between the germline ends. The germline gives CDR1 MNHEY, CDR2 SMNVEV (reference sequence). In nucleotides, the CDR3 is TGTGCCAGCAGTCCGATGGACAGCCTCTTCGGGGAGACCCAGTACTTC. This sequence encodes CASSPMDSLFGETQYF.

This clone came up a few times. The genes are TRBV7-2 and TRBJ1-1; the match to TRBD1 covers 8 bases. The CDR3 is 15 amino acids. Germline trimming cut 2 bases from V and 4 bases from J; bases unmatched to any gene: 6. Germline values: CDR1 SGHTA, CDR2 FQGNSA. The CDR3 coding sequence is TGTGCCAGCAGCTTAAGGACAGGGATAAGCACTGAAGCTTTCTTT. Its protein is CASSLRTGISTEAFF.

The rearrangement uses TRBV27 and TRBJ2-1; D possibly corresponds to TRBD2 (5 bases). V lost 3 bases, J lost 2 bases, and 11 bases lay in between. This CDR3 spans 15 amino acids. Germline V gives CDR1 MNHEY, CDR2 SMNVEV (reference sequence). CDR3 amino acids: CASSFLAGAYNEQFF. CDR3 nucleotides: TGTGCCAGCAGTTTCCTAGCCGGCGCCTACAATGAGCAGTTCTTC.

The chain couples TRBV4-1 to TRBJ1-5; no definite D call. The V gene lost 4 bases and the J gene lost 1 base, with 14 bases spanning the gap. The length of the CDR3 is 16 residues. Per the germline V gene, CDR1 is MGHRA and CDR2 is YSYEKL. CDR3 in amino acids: CASSRTSSGSNQPQHF. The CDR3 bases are TGCGCCAGCAGCCGGACCTCCTCGGGGAGCAATCAGCCCCAGCATTTT.

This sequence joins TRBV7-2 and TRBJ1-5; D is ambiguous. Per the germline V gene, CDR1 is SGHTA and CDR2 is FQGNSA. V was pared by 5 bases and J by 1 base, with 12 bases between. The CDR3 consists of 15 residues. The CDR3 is CASSAWLGSNQPQHF. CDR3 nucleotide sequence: TGTGCCAGCAGCGCTTGGTTGGGGAGCAATCAGCCCCAGCATTTT.

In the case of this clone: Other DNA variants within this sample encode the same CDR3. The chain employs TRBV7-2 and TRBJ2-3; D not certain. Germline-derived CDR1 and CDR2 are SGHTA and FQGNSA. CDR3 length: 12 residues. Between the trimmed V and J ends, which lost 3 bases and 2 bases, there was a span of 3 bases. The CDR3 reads CASSFYTDTQYF. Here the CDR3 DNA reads TGTGCCAGCAGCTTTTACACAGATACGCAGTATTTT.

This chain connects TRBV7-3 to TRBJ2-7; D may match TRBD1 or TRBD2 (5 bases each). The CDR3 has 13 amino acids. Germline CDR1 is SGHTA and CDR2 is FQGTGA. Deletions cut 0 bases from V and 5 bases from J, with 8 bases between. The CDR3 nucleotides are TGTGCCAGCAGCTTAACGGGACGGCACGAGCAGTACTTC. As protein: CASSLTGRHEQYF. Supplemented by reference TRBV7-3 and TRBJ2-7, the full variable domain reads GAGVSQTPSNKVTEKGKYVELRCDPISGHTALYWYRQSLGQGPEFLIYFQGTGAADDSGLPNDRFFAVRPEGSVSTLKIQRTERGDSAVYLCASSLTGRHEQYFGPGTRLTVT.

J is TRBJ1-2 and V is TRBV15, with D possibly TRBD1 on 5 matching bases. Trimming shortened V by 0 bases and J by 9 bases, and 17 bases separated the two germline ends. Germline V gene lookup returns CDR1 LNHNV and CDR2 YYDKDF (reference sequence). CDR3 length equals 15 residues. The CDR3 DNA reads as TGTGCCACCAGCAGAGATCTTTTTTTAGGGGTGAGCTACACCTTC. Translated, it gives CATSRDLFLGVSYTF. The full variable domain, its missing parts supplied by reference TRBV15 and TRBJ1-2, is DAMVIQNPRYQVTQFGKPVTLSCSQTLNHNVMYWYQQKSSQAPKLLFHYYDKDFNNEADTPDNFQSRRPNTSFCFLDIRSPGLGDTAMYLCATSRDLFLGVSYTFGSGTRLTVV.

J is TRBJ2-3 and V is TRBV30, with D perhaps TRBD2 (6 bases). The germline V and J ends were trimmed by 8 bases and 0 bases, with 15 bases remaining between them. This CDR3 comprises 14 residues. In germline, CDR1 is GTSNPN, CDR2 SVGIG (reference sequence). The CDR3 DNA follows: TGTGCCGGAAATCGGGGGTCTAGCACAGATACGCAGTATTTT. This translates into CAGNRGSSTDTQYF.